This T cell receptor beta chain was retrieved from a study of blood T cell repertoires in COVID-19. As for the study in general: Italy, Spain and the United States were the sources of the convalescent and acute COVID-19 samples.

J gave up 2 bases and V 5 bases, and 5 bases lay outside the gene matches. CDR1 is MDHEN and CDR2 is SYDVKM in the germline V gene. The CDR3 extends over 15 amino acids. Per the original methods: Reference gene primers were amplified, and this amplification served to estimate nucleated cell counts. The data were produced by immunoSEQ multiplex PCR, yet TCRdb's version contains in-frame clones alone and is incomplete. V, J and clone size reflect that table, while D and trimming were determined from the DNA. This table holds 210,000 or so clones, 84% found once. The sequenced sample consisted of peripheral blood. The chain joins TRBV28 to TRBJ1-5; 8 bases fit TRBD1. The TCR sequence derives from a woman aged 80 or older with COVID-19, enrolled during active disease. The CDR3 DNA is TGTGCCAGCAGTCTGGGACAGGCGGGCAATCAGCCCCAGCATTTT. Its translation: CASSLGQAGNQPQHF.